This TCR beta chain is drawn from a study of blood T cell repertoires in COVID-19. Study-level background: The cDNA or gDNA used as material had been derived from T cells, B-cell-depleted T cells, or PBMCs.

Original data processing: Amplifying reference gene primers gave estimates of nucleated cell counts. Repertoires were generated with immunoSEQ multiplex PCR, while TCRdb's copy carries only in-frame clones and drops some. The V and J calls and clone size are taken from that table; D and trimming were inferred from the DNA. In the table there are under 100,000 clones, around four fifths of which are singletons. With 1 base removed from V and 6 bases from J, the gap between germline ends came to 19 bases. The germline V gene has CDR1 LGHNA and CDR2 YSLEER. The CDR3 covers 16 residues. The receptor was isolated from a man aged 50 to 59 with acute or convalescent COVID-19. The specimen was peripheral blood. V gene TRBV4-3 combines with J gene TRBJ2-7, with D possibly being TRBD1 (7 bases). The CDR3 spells CASSQGGVTQGSEQYF. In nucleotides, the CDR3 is TGCGCCAGCAGCCAAGGGGGGGTAACACAGGGGAGCGAGCAGTACTTC.